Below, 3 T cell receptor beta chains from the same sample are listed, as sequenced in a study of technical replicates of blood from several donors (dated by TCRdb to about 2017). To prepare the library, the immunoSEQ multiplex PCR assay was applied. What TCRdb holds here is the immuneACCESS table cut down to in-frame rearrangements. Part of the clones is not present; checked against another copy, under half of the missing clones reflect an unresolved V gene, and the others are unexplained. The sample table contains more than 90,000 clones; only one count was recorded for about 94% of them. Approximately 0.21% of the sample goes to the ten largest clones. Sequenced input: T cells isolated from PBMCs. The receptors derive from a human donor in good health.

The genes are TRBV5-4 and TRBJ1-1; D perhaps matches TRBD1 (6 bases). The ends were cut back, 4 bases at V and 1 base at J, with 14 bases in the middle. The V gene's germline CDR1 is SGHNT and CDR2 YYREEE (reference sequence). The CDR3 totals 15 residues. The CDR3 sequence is CASSLGGRGNTEAFF. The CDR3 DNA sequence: TGTGCCAGCAGCCTTGGGGGCCGAGGGAACACTGAAGCTTTCTTT.

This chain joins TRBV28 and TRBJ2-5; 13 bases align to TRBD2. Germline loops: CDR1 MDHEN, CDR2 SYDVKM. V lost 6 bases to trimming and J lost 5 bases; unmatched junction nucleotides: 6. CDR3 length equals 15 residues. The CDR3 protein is CASRLAGGRWETQYF. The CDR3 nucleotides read TGTGCCAGCAGACTAGCGGGAGGGCGGTGGGAGACCCAGTACTTC.

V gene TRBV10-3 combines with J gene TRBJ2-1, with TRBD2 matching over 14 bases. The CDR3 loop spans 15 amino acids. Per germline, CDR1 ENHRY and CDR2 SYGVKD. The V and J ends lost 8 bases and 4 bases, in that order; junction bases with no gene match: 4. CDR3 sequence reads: CAIRLAGGQYNEQFF. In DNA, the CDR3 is TGTGCCATCCGACTAGCGGGGGGGCAATACAATGAGCAGTTCTTC.